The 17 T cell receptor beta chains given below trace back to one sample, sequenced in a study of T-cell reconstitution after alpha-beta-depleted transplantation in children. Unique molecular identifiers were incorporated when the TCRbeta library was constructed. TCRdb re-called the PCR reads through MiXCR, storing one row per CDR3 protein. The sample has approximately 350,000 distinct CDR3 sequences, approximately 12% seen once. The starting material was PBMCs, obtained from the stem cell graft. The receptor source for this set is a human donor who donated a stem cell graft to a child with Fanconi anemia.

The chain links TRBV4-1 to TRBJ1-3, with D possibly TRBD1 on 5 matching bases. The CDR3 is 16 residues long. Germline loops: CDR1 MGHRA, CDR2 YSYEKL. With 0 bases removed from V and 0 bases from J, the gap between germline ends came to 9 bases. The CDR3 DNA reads TGCGCCAGCAGCCAAGATCCAGGGAACTCTGGAAACACCATATATTTT. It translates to CASSQDPGNSGNTIYF.

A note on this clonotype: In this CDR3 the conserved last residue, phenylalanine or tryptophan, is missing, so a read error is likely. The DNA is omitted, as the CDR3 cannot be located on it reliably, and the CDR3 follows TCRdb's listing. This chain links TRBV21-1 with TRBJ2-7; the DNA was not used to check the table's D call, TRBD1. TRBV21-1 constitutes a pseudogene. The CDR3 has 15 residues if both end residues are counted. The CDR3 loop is CASSMGAGDGYEQYD.

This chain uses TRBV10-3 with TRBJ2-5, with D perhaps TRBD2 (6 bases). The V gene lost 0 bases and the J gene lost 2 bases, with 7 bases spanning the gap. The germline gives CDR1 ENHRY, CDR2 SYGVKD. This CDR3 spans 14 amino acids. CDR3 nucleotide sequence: TGTGCCATCAGTGAGTCAGGACTACAAGAGACCCAGTACTTC. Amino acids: CAISESGLQETQYF.

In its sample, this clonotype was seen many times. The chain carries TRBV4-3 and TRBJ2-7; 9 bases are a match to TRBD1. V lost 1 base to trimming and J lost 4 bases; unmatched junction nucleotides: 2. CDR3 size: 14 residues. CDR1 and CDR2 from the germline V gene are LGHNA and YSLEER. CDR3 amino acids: CASSQAQGAYEQYF. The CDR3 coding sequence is TGCGCCAGCAGCCAAGCACAGGGGGCGTACGAGCAGTACTTC.

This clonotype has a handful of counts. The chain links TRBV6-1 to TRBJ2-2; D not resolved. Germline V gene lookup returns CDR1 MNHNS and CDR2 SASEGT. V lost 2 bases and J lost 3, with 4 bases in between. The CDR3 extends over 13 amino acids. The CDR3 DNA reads TGTGCCAGCAGTGAACAGTACACCGGGGAGCTGTTTTTT. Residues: CASSEQYTGELFF.

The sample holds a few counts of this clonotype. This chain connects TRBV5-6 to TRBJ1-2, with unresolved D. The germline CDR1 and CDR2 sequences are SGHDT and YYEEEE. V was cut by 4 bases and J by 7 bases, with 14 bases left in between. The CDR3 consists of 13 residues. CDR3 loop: CASSTQLSTGYTF. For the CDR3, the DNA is TGTGCCAGCAGCACACAGCTGTCCACTGGCTACACCTTC.

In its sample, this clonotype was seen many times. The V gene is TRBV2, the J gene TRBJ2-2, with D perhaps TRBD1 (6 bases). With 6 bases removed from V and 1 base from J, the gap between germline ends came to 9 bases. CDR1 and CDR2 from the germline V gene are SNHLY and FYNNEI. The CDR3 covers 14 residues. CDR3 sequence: CASSATGNTGELFF. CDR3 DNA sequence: TGTGCCAGCAGCGCGACAGGGAACACCGGGGAGCTGTTTTTT.

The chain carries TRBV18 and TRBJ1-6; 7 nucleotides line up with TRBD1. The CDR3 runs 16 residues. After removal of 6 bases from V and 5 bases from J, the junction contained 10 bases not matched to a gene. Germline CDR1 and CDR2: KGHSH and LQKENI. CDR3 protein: CASSLKRQGDNSPLHF. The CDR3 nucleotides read TGTGCCAGCTCGCTCAAAAGACAGGGCGATAATTCACCCCTCCACTTT.

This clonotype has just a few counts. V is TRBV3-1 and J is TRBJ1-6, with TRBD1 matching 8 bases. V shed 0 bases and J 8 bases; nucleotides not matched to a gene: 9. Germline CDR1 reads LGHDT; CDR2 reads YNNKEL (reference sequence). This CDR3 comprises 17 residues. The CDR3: CASSQEGPGGFHSPLHF. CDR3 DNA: TGTGCCAGCAGCCAAGAAGGCCCAGGGGGCTTTCATTCACCCCTCCACTTT.

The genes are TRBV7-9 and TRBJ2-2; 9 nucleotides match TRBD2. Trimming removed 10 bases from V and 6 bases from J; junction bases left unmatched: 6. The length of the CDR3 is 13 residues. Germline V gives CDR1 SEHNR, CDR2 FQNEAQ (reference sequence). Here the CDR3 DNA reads TGTGCCATCCAGCGGGGGGCCTCCGGGGAGCTGTTTTTT. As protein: CAIQRGASGELFF.

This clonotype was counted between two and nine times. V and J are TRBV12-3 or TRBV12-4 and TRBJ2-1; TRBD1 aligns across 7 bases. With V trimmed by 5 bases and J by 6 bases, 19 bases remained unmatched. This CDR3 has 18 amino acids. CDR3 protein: CASSPPPGQRGLVNEQFF. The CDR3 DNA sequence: TGTGCCAGCAGTCCACCCCCCGGGCAGAGGGGGCTGGTCAATGAGCAGTTCTTC.

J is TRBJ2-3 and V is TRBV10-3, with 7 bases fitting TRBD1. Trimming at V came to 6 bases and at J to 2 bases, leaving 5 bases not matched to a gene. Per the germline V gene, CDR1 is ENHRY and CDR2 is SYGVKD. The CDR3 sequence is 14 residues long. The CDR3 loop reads CAISATGATDTQYF. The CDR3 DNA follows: TGTGCCATCAGCGCAACAGGGGCCACAGATACGCAGTATTTT.

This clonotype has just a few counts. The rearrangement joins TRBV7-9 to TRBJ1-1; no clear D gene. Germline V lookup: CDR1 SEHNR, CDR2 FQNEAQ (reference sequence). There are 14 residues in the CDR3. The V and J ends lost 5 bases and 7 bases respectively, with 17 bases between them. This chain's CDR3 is CASSPDRTLGEAFF. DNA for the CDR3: TGTGCCAGCAGCCCAGATAGAACATTGGGTGAAGCTTTCTTT. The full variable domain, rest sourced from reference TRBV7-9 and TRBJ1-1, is DTGVSQNPRHKITKRGQNVTFRCDPISEHNRLYWYRQTLGQGPEFLTYFQNEAQLEKSRLLSDRFSAERPKGSFSTLEIQRTEQGDSAMYLCASSPDRTLGEAFFGQGTRLTVV.

The CDR3: CASSPPTGGRLGSPLHF. The CDR3 nucleotides are TGTGCCAGCAGCCCCCCCACAGGGGGAAGATTGGGTTCACCCCTCCACTTT. This chain connects TRBV11-2 to TRBJ1-6; TRBD1 matches 8 bases. Germline lookup yields CDR1 SGHAT and CDR2 FQNNGV. With V trimmed by 5 bases and J by 9 bases, 15 bases remained unmatched. The CDR3 spans 17 residues.

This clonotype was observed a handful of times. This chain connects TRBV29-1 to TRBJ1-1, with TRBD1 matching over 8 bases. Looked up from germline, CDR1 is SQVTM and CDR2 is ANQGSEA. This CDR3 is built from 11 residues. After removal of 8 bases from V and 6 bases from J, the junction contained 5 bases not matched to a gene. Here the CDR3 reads CSPLQGAEAFF. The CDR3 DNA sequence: TGCAGCCCCCTACAGGGGGCTGAAGCTTTCTTT.

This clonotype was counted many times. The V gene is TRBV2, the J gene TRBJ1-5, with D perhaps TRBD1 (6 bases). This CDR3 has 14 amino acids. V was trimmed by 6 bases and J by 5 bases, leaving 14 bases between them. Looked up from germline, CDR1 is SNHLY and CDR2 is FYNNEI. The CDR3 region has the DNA TGTGCCAGCAGAAACCGGGACACCGATCAGCCCCAGCATTTT. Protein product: CASRNRDTDQPQHF.

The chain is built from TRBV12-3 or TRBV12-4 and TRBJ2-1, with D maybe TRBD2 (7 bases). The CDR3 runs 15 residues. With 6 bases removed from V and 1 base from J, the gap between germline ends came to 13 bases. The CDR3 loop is CASSGGLSSYNEQFF. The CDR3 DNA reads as TGTGCCAGCAGCGGGGGGCTAAGTTCCTACAATGAGCAGTTCTTC.